A single sample gave rise to the 15 T cell receptor beta chains below, sequenced in a study of cytomegalovirus exposure and HLA in healthy donors. The protocol was immunoSEQ multiplex PCR, while the TCRdb copy is restricted to in-frame clones and leaves out a portion. The profile shows about 120,000 clones, 89% of them singletons. The specimen was PBMCs. The receptors derive from a woman aged 18-29 years in good health and CMV-seronegative.

V gene TRBV5-1 combines with J gene TRBJ2-3, with 12 bases matching TRBD2. Germline V gene sequence: CDR1 SGHRS, CDR2 YFSETQ. There are 16 residues in the CDR3. The V segment lost 0 bases and the J segment 2 bases; nucleotides outside the gene matches: 1. The DNA for the CDR3 is TGCGCCAGCAGCTTGGGACTAGCGGGGGCCACAGATACGCAGTATTTT. This gives the protein CASSLGLAGATDTQYF.

The chain employs TRBV4-1 and TRBJ1-1; D unresolved. Trimming removed 2 bases at V and 1 base at J, with 5 bases between. The CDR3 length is 13 residues. CDR1 and CDR2 (germline): MGHRA, YSYEKL. The DNA of the CDR3 is TGCGCCAGCAGCCAACTCAGGAACACTGAAGCTTTCTTT. Its protein product is CASSQLRNTEAFF.

The rearrangement uses TRBV5-1 and TRBJ1-2; TRBD1 matches 11 bases. Germline-derived CDR1 and CDR2 are SGHRS and YFSETQ. Losses at the gene ends were 1 base for V and 5 bases for J; bases not matched to a gene: 7. This CDR3 is 16 amino acids long. CDR3 in DNA: TGCGCCAGCAGCTTGCCCGGGACAGGGGGGAGGTATGGCTACACCTTC. Its translation: CASSLPGTGGRYGYTF.

This sequence joins TRBV19 and TRBJ2-1; D unclear. This CDR3 spans 13 amino acids. The V gene lost 3 bases and the J gene lost 7 bases, with 10 bases spanning the gap. The germline CDR1 and CDR2 sequences are LNHDA and SQIVND (reference sequence). The CDR3 DNA reads as TGTGCCAGTAGTATGGGTCCAGCGAATGAGCAGTTCTTC. Amino acids: CASSMGPANEQFF.

V and J are TRBV7-6 and TRBJ2-7; tentative D call: TRBD2 (6 bases). CDR1 SGHVS and CDR2 FNYEAQ come from the germline V gene. Trimming removed 5 bases from V and 5 bases from J, with 25 bases in between. The CDR3 has 17 amino acids. The CDR3 nucleotides read TGTGCCAGCAGCATCCGTCCTCAACCGGGACTCCCCGACGAGCAGTACTTC. Translation: CASSIRPQPGLPDEQYF.

V gene TRBV27 combines with J gene TRBJ1-1; the D gene is possibly TRBD1 (6 bases). CDR1 is MNHEY, CDR2 SMNVEV, per germline (reference sequence). The CDR3 sequence is 14 residues long. V dropped 5 bases and J dropped 5 bases, with 15 bases sitting between them. In nucleotides, the CDR3 is TGTGCCAGCAGTCCGATGGGGGGGCAGACTGAAGCTTTCTTT. Translated, it gives CASSPMGGQTEAFF.

The rearrangement links TRBV6-5 to TRBJ1-3; D unresolved. The CDR3 is made up of 14 amino acids. Trimming stripped 5 bases from V and 4 bases from J, with 12 bases between. Germline values: CDR1 MNHEY, CDR2 SVGAGI. CDR3 residues: CASSQTPPGNTIYF. The CDR3 region has the DNA TGTGCCAGCAGTCAAACACCCCCGGGAAACACCATATATTTT.

The genes are TRBV4-2 and TRBJ2-7; 7 bases match TRBD1. V lost 3 bases and J lost 0; bases outside the gene matches: 8. The length of the CDR3 is 16 residues. Germline CDR1 and CDR2: LGHNA and YNFKEQ. Here the CDR3 reads CASSHGDRVGSYEQYF. The CDR3 DNA is TGTGCCAGCAGCCATGGCGACAGGGTCGGCTCCTACGAGCAGTACTTC.

CDR3 bases: TGCGCCAGCAGGGGGCCCGTGGGGCTTAGCAATCAGCCCCAGCATTTT. Translating it yields CASRGPVGLSNQPQHF. The V gene is TRBV10-2, the J gene TRBJ1-5; tentatively, D is TRBD1 (5 bases). The germline CDR1 and CDR2 sequences are WSHSY and SAAADI. The CDR3 is 16 residues long. V gave up 6 bases and J gave up 0 bases, with 15 bases separating them.

The chain employs TRBV10-3 and TRBJ2-7; the D gene is possibly TRBD1 (6 bases). The V gene lost 10 bases and the J gene lost 2 bases, with 9 bases spanning the gap. Germline CDR1 reads ENHRY; CDR2 reads SYGVKD. The CDR3 length is 11 residues. In nucleotides, the CDR3 is TGTGCCACCCGGACAGCCTACGAGCAGTACTTC. This sequence encodes CATRTAYEQYF.

This chain links TRBV2 with TRBJ1-2; the D gene is possibly TRBD1 (5 bases). CDR1 and CDR2 (germline): SNHLY, FYNNEI. This CDR3 spans 13 amino acids. V was trimmed by 6 bases and J by 2 bases, leaving 10 bases between them. CDR3: CASSQGLNYGYTF. As DNA, the CDR3 is TGTGCCAGCAGCCAGGGCTTAAACTATGGCTACACCTTC. The full variable domain, in which reference TRBV2 and TRBJ1-2 provide the parts outside the CDR3, is EPEVTQTPSHQVTQMGQEVILRCVPISNHLYFYWYRQILGQKVEFLVSFYNNEISEKSEIFDDQFSVERPDGSNFTLKIRSTKLEDSAMYFCASSQGLNYGYTFGSGTRLTVV.

J is TRBJ2-1 and V is TRBV27; TRBD2 is a possible D gene (6 bases). V was trimmed by 7 bases and J by 15 bases, leaving 19 bases between them. The CDR3 is made up of 12 amino acids. Germline CDR1 reads MNHEY; CDR2 reads SMNVEV (reference sequence). For the CDR3, the DNA is TGTGCCAGCAATCCCCCTGTGGGAGGCCCGTTCTTC. Translation: CASNPPVGGPFF.

The chain joins TRBV4-2 to TRBJ1-2; 9 bases match TRBD1. Trimming at V came to 2 bases and at J to 4 bases, leaving 5 bases not matched to a gene. Looked up from germline, CDR1 is LGHNA and CDR2 is YNFKEQ. The CDR3 is made up of 15 amino acids. CDR3 region: CASSQSPGQGYGYTF. The DNA for the CDR3 is TGTGCCAGCAGCCAAAGCCCGGGACAGGGCTATGGCTACACCTTC.

Note on this clone: Because the CDR3's place on the DNA is in doubt, the DNA is left out and the CDR3 is given as listed by TCRdb. The rearrangement joins TRBV29-1 to TRBJ1-2; the table's D call, TRBD1, has no DNA check behind it. Germline V gives CDR1 SQVTM, CDR2 ANQGSEA. The CDR3 region is 9 residues in length, termini included. The CDR3 region is CSVAGGSTF.

The genes are TRBV6-5 and TRBJ2-5; D remains unclear. Germline V gene lookup returns CDR1 MNHEY and CDR2 SVGAGI. The CDR3 has 11 residues. The V end lost 6 bases, the J end lost 5 bases, and 7 bases lay between the germline ends. CDR3 sequence: CASRIGETQYF. The CDR3 DNA reads TGTGCCAGCAGGATCGGGGAGACCCAGTACTTC.